This T cell receptor (beta chain) is drawn from a study of cytotoxic CD8 clonotypes in ibrutinib-treated CLL (dated by TCRdb to 2020 to 2022). A note on the overall study: The cohort was composed of ten to eleven relapsed/refractory and 15 treatment-naive patients; IGHV unmutated status was identified in 17 patients. All remission and progressive disease samples were collected while patients were still receiving ibrutinib. On average, each sample yielded approximately 250,000 productive templates and under 95,000 productive rearrangements. Samples at response were collected after a median of approximately twelve months of treatment, with a range of about 6 to 36 months. Cryopreserved peripheral blood mononuclear cells were collected at three points: before therapy, at response, and at either sustained remission or disease progression. Partial responses were observed in around 25 patients and complete responses in 2; after a median follow-up of around 68 months, remission was maintained in approximately 15 patients and progression was observed in 12. Of the 90 or so participants in the trial, roughly 25 had longitudinal samples available.

Roughly 2 micrograms of genomic DNA were extracted from cryopreserved PBMCs for TCR beta library preparation. Longitudinal blood samples from CLL patients on ibrutinib monotherapy were analyzed using high-throughput TCR beta sequencing. The patients were enrolled in a single-center, open-label phase 2 trial of ibrutinib monotherapy. General findings and caveats noted by the study authors: An increase in clonality was observed at ibrutinib response, with clonality remaining stable during sustained remission and falling back toward baseline at progression. Public clonotypes were rare and either shrank or stayed stable during treatment, and the rise in clonality at ibrutinib response reflected expansion of private clonotypes. Baseline clonality exceeded that of age-matched healthy donors and correlated strongly with circulating CD8+ T-cell counts. Sustained-remission and progressing patients did not have matched sampling times, and lymph node repertoires were not examined.

Deletion took 4 bases off V and 1 base off J, with a span of 10 bases between the germline ends. CDR1 and CDR2 were assigned from the germline V gene (reference sequence) as MNHNY and SVGAGI. The cysteine opens and the phenylalanine closes a CDR3 of 14 amino acids. Of the read, only the CDR3 DNA is kept; its 42 bases are in frame from base 1. Of note for this clone: The target of this receptor is not known. Within one base of it there is no much larger clone, and no base qualities were kept.

A MiSeq instrument was used for deep resolution sequencing, which targeted depths ranging from 1 in 1 million up to 1 in 200,000 T cells, with coverage averaging 10x for each clonotype. The immunoSEQ hsTCRB Kit was used to generate TCR beta libraries. On the authors' methods: Data were analyzed with ImmunoSEQ Data Assistant and ImmunoSEQ Analyzer, with V, D and J genes assigned per IMGT definitions. Clonality, which ranges from 0 to 1, was calculated by subtracting the normalized Shannon entropy of productive rearrangement frequencies from one. Only overrepresented clonotypes making up at least 0.05% of the repertoire of each patient were included in the public clonotype analysis. Some twelve age-matched healthy donor repertoires from immuneACCESS were used as controls for clonality. Not all clones reach the TCRdb copy of this immuneACCESS table, which keeps in-frame sequences only. Checked studies attribute under half of the gap to unresolved V genes and leave the rest unexplained. Clone size and the V and J calls come from that table; the DNA yielded D and trimming. The sample yields a few hundred thousand clones; approximately 67% were counted once. The ten largest clones represent about 6.7% of the sample.

The material sequenced was PBMCs, taken after 36 months of ibrutinib treatment. This chain joins TRBV6-6 to TRBJ1-1; TRBD1 is a weak D gene call, 5 bases matching. The sequence was collected from a human donor with chronic lymphocytic leukemia. The CDR3 corresponds to CASSFPGQNTEAFF. The DNA sequence is TGTGCCAGCAGTTTCCCAGGGCAGAACACTGAAGCTTTCTTT.